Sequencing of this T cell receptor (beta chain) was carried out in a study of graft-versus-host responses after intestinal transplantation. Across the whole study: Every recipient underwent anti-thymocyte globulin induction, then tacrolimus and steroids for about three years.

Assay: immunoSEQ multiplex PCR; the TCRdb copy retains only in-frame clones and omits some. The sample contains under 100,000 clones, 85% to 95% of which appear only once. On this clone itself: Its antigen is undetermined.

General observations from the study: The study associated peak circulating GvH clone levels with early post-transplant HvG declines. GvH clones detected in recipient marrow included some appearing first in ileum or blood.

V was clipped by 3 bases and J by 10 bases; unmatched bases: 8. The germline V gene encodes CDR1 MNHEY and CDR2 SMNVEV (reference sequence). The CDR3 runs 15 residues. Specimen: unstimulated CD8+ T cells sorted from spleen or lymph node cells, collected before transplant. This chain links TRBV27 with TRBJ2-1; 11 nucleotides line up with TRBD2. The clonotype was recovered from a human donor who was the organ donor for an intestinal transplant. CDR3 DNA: TGTGCCAGCAGTTTTGGCACTAGCGGGAGTCACGAGCAGTTCTTC. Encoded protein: CASSFGTSGSHEQFF.